Sequencing of this TCR beta chain was carried out in a study of T cells in Graves' hyperthyroidism and ophthalmopathy. Graves' hyperthyroidism is called stable when ophthalmopathy does not progress within 18 months. The hyperthyroidism patients had all been newly diagnosed, and their disease duration was under 2 months. Their ages ranged from 18 to 65 years. This clonotype was detected ten times or more. Its antigen is unidentified. The source material, RNA transcripts, was used to amplify TCR beta CDR3 regions. First-round RT-PCR targeting the TCR CDR3 was performed with the HTBI primer set. MiXCR, run by TCRdb on the multiplex PCR reads, gives a single entry per CDR3 protein. The data show 300,000 to 400,000 distinct CDR3 sequences, roughly 13% seen once. Findings of the study overall: Progression to ophthalmopathy was predicted a median of about six months early. Ophthalmopathy and stable hyperthyroidism were separated by a 13 V-J model.

This clonotype was obtained from a woman aged 18-35 years with Graves' hyperthyroidism. The source material was blood.

The CDR3 sequence is CSARDKATGIHEQYF. The DNA for the CDR3 is TGCAGTGCTAGAGATAAGGCGACAGGGATCCACGAGCAGTACTTC. The rearrangement uses TRBV20-1 and TRBJ2-7, with 7 bases identical to TRBD1. This CDR3 contains 15 residues. CDR1 and CDR2 from the germline V gene are DFQATT and SNEGSKA (reference sequence). After removal of 0 bases from V and 5 bases from J, the junction contained 10 bases not matched to a gene.